One sample yielded the 13 T cell receptor beta chains listed below, sequenced in a study of T cell responses to AZD1222 COVID-19 vaccine. Only in-frame clones appear in the TCRdb table, and some are missing; sequencing was by immunoSEQ multiplex PCR. In the table there are about 99,000 clones, about 90% of which are singletons. This sample comprised peripheral blood, obtained on day 0 of AZD1222 vaccination. The receptor source for this set is an adult in good health.

V gene TRBV6-2 or TRBV6-3 combines with J gene TRBJ1-5; D gene unclear. The CDR3 totals 15 residues. Germline V gene sequence: CDR1 MNHEY, CDR2 SVGEGT. V was pared by 6 bases and J by 2 bases, with 14 bases between. The CDR3 reads CASSIIGVGNQPQHF. In DNA form, the CDR3 reads TGTGCCAGCAGCATCATTGGGGTTGGCAATCAGCCCCAGCATTTT.

The chain uses TRBV11-2 and TRBJ2-7; no definite D call. CDR1 and CDR2 from the germline V gene are SGHAT and FQNNGV. This CDR3 is built from 15 residues. V dropped 1 base and J dropped 5 bases, with 15 bases sitting between them. CDR3 protein: CASSLGGPRTDEQYF. The CDR3 nucleotides read TGTGCCAGCAGCTTAGGTGGTCCTAGAACGGACGAGCAGTACTTC.

This chain uses TRBV2 with TRBJ1-6; D remains ambiguous. Between the trimmed V and J ends, which lost 6 bases and 5 bases, there was a span of 8 bases. The CDR3 sequence is 13 residues long. In germline, CDR1 is SNHLY, CDR2 FYNNEI. The CDR3, as DNA: TGTGCCAGCAGGTCGCGGGATAATTCACCCCTCCACTTT. Translating gives CASRSRDNSPLHF.

The V gene is TRBV7-2, the J gene TRBJ2-1, with a tentative D call TRBD2 (7 bases). The CDR3 has 17 amino acids. The germline V gene encodes CDR1 SGHTA and CDR2 FQGNSA. The ends were cut back, 6 bases at V and 0 bases at J, with 18 bases in the middle. CDR3 DNA sequence: TGTGCCAGCAGTCAAGGGGGGGGCGCAAGCTCCTACAATGAGCAGTTCTTC. As protein: CASSQGGGASSYNEQFF.

The chain links TRBV2 to TRBJ2-7; D is unresolved. The length of the CDR3 is 13 residues. V lost 5 bases and J lost 3, with 11 bases in between. Germline V lookup: CDR1 SNHLY, CDR2 FYNNEI. CDR3 sequence (DNA): TGTGCCAGCAGTTTTACCGGATACTACGAGCAGTACTTC. The encoded protein is CASSFTGYYEQYF.

The rearrangement links TRBV19 to TRBJ1-2; D possibly corresponds to TRBD1 (5 bases). CDR3 length equals 13 residues. Between the trimmed V and J ends, which lost 3 bases and 4 bases, there was a span of 9 bases. Looked up from germline, CDR1 is LNHDA and CDR2 is SQIVND (reference sequence). The CDR3: CASSIDGGYGYTF. The DNA for the CDR3 is TGTGCCAGTAGTATCGACGGGGGCTATGGCTACACCTTC.

V and J are TRBV6-2 or TRBV6-3 and TRBJ2-3; a possible D gene is TRBD1 (6 bases). Trimming took 4 bases from V and 9 from J, leaving 20 bases between them. CDR1 and CDR2 from the germline V gene are MNHEY and SVGEGT. CDR3 length equals 15 residues. This CDR3 is CASSWTLGFTGTQYF. DNA for the CDR3: TGTGCCAGCAGTTGGACATTGGGCTTCACAGGGACGCAGTATTTT.

The chain uses TRBV10-2 and TRBJ2-7; possibly TRBD2 for D (5 bases). Trimming shortened V by 2 bases and J by 5 bases, and 13 bases separated the two germline ends. The CDR3 consists of 14 residues. Germline V lookup: CDR1 WSHSY, CDR2 SAAADI. CDR3 bases: TGCGCCAGCAGTGAGCGCGTGGCTAGCAACGAGCAGTACTTC. Translating it yields CASSERVASNEQYF.

This chain connects TRBV6-2 or TRBV6-3 to TRBJ2-7; D is uncertain. CDR1 and CDR2 from the germline V gene are MNHEY and SVGEGT. The CDR3 is made up of 15 amino acids. V lost 2 bases and J lost 0, with 11 bases in between. The CDR3 sequence: CASSYGQFTSYEQYF. CDR3 bases: TGTGCCAGCAGTTACGGGCAGTTTACCTCCTACGAGCAGTACTTC.

CDR3 in amino acids: CASSAGWGTEAFF. The CDR3 nucleotides read TGTGCCAGCAGCGCCGGTTGGGGCACTGAAGCTTTCTTT. The chain employs TRBV7-9 and TRBJ1-1; D call uncertain. The CDR3 runs to 13 residues. Trimming pared 5 bases from V and 4 bases from J, leaving 11 bases between. The V gene's germline CDR1 is SEHNR and CDR2 FQNEAQ (reference sequence).

The V call is TRBV28, the J call TRBJ1-2; D is unclear. CDR1 is MDHEN, CDR2 SYDVKM, per germline. CDR3 size: 14 residues. Trimming cost V 8 bases and J 8 bases, with 21 bases left between them. Here the CDR3 DNA reads TGTGCCAGCCGTCTCCGGCCCCCTATAGGAGGCTACACCTTC. Protein sequence: CASRLRPPIGGYTF.

The rearrangement links TRBV9 to TRBJ2-6, with a weak D call TRBD1 (5 bases). Germline-derived CDR1 and CDR2 are SGDLS and YYNGEE. Trimming pared 7 bases from V and 6 bases from J, leaving 11 bases between. This CDR3 comprises 13 residues. The CDR3: CASDQGPANVLTF. CDR3 nucleotides: TGTGCCAGCGATCAGGGCCCGGCCAACGTCCTGACTTTC.

This chain uses TRBV9 with TRBJ2-2; 8 nucleotides line up with TRBD1. Looked up from germline, CDR1 is SGDLS and CDR2 is YYNGEE. The CDR3 contains 14 residues. The V gene end was trimmed by 3 bases and the J gene end by 4 bases; junction bases not matched to a gene: 2. The CDR3: CASSGTGITGELFF. CDR3 DNA: TGTGCCAGCAGCGGGACAGGGATCACCGGGGAGCTGTTTTTT.